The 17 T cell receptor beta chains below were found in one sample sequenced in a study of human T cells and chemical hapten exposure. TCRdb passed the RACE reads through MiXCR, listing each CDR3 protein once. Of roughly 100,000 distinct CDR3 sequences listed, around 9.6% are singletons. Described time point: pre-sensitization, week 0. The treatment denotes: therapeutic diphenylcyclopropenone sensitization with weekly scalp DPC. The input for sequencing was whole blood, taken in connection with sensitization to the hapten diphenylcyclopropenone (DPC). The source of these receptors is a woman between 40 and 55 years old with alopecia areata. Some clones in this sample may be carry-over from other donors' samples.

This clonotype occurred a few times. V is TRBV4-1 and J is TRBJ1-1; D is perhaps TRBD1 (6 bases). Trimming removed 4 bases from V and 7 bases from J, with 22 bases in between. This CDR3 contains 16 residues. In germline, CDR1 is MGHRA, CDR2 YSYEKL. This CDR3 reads CASSPSLGGLTGEAFF. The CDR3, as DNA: TGCGCCAGCAGCCCCTCGTTGGGGGGCCTCACCGGTGAAGCTTTCTTT.

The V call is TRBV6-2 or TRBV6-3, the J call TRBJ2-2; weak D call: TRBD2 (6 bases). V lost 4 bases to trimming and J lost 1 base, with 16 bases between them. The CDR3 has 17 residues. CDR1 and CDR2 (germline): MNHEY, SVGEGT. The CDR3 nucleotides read TGTGCCAGCAGTTCCGGGACTCCCACCTTGAACACCGGGGAGCTGTTTTTT. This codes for CASSSGTPTLNTGELFF.

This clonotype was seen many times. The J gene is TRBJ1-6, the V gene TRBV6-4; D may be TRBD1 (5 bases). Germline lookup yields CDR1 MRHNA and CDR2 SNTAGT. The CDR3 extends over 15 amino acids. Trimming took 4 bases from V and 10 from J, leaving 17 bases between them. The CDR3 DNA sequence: TGTGCCAGCAGTGCCACGGCCTGGGGGGGATCACCCCTCCACTTT. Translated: CASSATAWGGSPLHF.

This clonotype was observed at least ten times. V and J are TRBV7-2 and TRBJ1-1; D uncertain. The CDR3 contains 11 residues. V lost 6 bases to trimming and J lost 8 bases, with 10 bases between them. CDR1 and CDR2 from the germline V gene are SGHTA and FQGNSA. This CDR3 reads CASSQVDEAFF. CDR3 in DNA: TGTGCCAGCAGTCAGGTTGACGAAGCTTTCTTT.

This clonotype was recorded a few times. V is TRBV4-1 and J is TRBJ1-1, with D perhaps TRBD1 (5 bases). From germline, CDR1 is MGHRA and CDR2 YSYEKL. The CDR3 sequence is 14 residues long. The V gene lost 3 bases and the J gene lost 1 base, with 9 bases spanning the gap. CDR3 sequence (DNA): TGCGCCAGCAGCCAGGAAACAGGGAACACTGAAGCTTTCTTT. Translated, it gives CASSQETGNTEAFF.

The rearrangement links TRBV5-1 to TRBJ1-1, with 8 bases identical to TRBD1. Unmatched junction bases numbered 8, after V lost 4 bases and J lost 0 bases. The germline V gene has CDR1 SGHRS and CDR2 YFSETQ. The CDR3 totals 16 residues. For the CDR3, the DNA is TGCGCCAGCAGCCGCGGGACAGGTGCCATGAACACTGAAGCTTTCTTT. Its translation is CASSRGTGAMNTEAFF.

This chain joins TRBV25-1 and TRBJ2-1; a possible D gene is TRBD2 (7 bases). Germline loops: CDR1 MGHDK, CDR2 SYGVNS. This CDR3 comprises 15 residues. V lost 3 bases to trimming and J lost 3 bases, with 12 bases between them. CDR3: CASSDGGGYYNEQFF. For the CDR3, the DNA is TGTGCCAGCAGTGACGGCGGGGGCTACTACAATGAGCAGTTCTTC.

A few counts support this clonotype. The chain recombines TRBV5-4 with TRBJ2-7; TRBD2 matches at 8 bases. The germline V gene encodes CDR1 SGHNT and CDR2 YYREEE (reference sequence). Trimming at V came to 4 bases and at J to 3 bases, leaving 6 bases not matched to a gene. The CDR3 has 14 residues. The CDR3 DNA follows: TGTGCCAGCAGCCCAACACTAGCGGACTACGAGCAGTACTTC. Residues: CASSPTLADYEQYF.

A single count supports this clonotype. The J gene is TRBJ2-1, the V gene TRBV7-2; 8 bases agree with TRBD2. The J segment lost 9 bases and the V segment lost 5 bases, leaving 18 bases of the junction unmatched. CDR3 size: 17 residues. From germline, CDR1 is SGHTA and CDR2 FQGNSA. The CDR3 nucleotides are TGTGCCAGCAGCAACACCCTATACTCGTCAGCGGGGGTTGAGCAGTTCTTC. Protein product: CASSNTLYSSAGVEQFF.

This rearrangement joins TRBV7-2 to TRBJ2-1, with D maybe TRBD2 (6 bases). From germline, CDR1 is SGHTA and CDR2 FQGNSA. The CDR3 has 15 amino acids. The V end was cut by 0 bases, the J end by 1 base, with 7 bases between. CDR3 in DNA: TGTGCCAGCAGCTTAGCGGCGGGGTCCTACAATGAGCAGTTCTTC. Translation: CASSLAAGSYNEQFF.

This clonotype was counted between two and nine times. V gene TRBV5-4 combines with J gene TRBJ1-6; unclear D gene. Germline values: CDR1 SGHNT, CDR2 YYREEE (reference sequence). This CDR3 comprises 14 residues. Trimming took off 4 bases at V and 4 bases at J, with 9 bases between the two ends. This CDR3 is CASSVDGYNSPLHF. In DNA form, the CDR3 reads TGTGCCAGCAGCGTGGACGGGTATAATTCACCCCTCCACTTT.

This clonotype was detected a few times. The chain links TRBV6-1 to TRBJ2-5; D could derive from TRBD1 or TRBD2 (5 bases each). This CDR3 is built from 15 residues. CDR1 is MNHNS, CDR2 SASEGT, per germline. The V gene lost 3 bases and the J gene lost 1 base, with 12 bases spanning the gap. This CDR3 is CASSDGAGSQETQYF. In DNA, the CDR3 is TGTGCCAGCAGTGATGGGGCAGGGAGCCAAGAGACCCAGTACTTC.

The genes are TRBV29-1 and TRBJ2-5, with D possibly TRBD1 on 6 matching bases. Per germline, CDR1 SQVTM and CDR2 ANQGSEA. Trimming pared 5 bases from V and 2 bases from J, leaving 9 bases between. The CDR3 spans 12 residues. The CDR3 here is CSVTRGQETQYF. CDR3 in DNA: TGCAGCGTTACCAGGGGTCAAGAGACCCAGTACTTC.

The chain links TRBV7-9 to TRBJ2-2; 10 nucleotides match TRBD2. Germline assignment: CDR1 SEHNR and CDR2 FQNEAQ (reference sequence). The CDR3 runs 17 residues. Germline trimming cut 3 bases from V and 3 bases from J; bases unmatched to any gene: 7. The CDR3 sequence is CASSLHRTSGYTGELFF. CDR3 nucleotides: TGTGCCAGCAGCTTGCATCGGACTAGCGGTTACACCGGGGAGCTGTTTTTT.

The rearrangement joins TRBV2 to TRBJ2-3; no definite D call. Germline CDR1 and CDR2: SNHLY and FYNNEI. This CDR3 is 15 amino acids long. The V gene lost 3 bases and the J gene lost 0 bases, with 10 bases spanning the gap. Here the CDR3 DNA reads TGTGCCAGCAGTGAGCAGGACCCTAGCACAGATACGCAGTATTTT. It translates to CASSEQDPSTDTQYF.

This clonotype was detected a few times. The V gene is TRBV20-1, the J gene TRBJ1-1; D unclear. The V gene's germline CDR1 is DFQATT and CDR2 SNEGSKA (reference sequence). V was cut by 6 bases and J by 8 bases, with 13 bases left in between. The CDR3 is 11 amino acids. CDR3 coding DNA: TGCAGTGCCTTGAGGGTAGTAGAAGCTTTCTTT. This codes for CSALRVVEAFF.

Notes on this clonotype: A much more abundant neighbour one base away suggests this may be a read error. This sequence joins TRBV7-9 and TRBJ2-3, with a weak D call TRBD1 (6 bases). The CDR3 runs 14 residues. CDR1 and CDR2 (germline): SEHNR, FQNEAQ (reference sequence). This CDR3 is CASSPTGRTDMQYF. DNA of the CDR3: TGTGCCAGCAGCCCGACAGGACGCACAGATATGCAGTATTTT.